These 25 T cell receptor beta chains came from one sample sequenced in a study of beta chain features in type 1 diabetes. cDNA synthesis used the whole RNA isolate, giving expressed TCRB sequences. Method: immunoSEQ multiplex PCR; TCRdb's copy keeps in-frame clones and lacks some. The sample holds around 310,000 clones; 8% to 13% are singletons and the top ten take roughly 0.016%. Input material: naive CD4+ T cells from blood. The receptors here all came from a woman aged 25 to 39 in good health.

Only a few counts were recorded for this clone. The rearrangement links TRBV5-1 to TRBJ1-5; D might be TRBD1 (5 bases). The length of the CDR3 is 16 residues. V gave up 0 bases and J gave up 0 bases, with 10 bases separating them. Looked up from germline, CDR1 is SGHRS and CDR2 is YFSETQ. The CDR3 sequence: CASSLGGTYSNQPQHF. CDR3 DNA sequence: TGCGCCAGCAGCTTGGGCGGGACTTATAGCAATCAGCCCCAGCATTTT. The variable domain in full, completed from reference TRBV5-1 and TRBJ1-5, reads KAGVTQTPRYLIKTRGQQVTLSCSPISGHRSVSWYQQTPGQGLQFLFEYFSETQRNKGNFPGRFSGRQFSNSRSEMNVSTLELGDSALYLCASSLGGTYSNQPQHFGDGTRLSIL.

This clone was counted only a few times. The chain is built from TRBV7-9 and TRBJ2-3; D is possibly TRBD1 (6 bases). Trimming removed 5 bases from V and 5 bases from J, with 17 bases in between. The CDR3 extends over 15 amino acids. CDR1 is SEHNR, CDR2 FQNEAQ, per germline (reference sequence). This CDR3 reads CASSPGDRIKDTQYF. In DNA form, the CDR3 reads TGTGCCAGCAGCCCCGGAGACAGGATAAAAGATACGCAGTATTTT.

The chain links TRBV10-3 to TRBJ2-5; 8 bases match TRBD1. Trimming cost V 10 bases and J 1 base; bases outside gene matches: 8. CDR3 length: 14 amino acids. Germline lookup yields CDR1 ENHRY and CDR2 SYGVKD. The CDR3 reads CASNDRGGQETQYF. CDR3 nucleotide sequence: TGTGCCAGCAACGACAGGGGTGGCCAAGAGACCCAGTACTTC.

This clone was recorded a few times. The V gene is TRBV2, the J gene TRBJ1-5, with 7 bases lining up with TRBD1. Germline CDR1 SNHLY, CDR2 FYNNEI. This CDR3 is built from 14 residues. V lost 7 bases to trimming and J lost 3 bases; unmatched junction nucleotides: 6. CDR3 residues: CASKGGSNNQPQHF. CDR3 nucleotide sequence: TGTGCCAGCAAAGGGGGCAGCAACAATCAGCCCCAGCATTTT. Full variable domain (remainder filled in from reference TRBV2 and TRBJ1-5): EPEVTQTPSHQVTQMGQEVILRCVPISNHLYFYWYRQILGQKVEFLVSFYNNEISEKSEIFDDQFSVERPDGSNFTLKIRSTKLEDSAMYFCASKGGSNNQPQHFGDGTRLSIL.

The chain employs TRBV9 and TRBJ1-1; D is ambiguous. This CDR3 has 14 amino acids. V lost 4 bases, J lost 1 base, and 11 bases lay in between. CDR1 is SGDLS, CDR2 YYNGEE, per germline. CDR3 loop: CASSTRAANTEAFF. Written as DNA, the CDR3 is TGTGCCAGCAGCACCCGAGCCGCGAACACTGAAGCTTTCTTT.

This clone was counted only a few times. Written as DNA, the CDR3 is TGTGCCAGCAGTCCGGCGGGAGAGGGCGAATGGGCCAAAAACATTCAGTACTTC. Its translation is CASSPAGEGEWAKNIQYF. The genes are TRBV25-1 and TRBJ2-4, with TRBD2 identical over 7 bases. The CDR3 runs 18 residues. Germline trimming cut 5 bases from V and 1 base from J; bases unmatched to any gene: 14. The V gene's germline CDR1 is MGHDK and CDR2 SYGVNS.

This clone was seen only a few times. This chain connects TRBV18 to TRBJ2-7; perhaps TRBD1 as D (7 bases). V was clipped by 3 bases and J by 5 bases, with 11 bases between them. CDR1 and CDR2 (germline): KGHSH, LQKENI. The CDR3 extends over 13 amino acids. Here the CDR3 reads CASSPRGVDEQYF. The CDR3 nucleotides are TGTGCCAGCTCACCCAGGGGGGTCGACGAGCAGTACTTC.

The gene calls are TRBV27 and TRBJ1-5; 7 bases align to TRBD1. Per the germline V gene, CDR1 is MNHEY and CDR2 is SMNVEV (reference sequence). J gave up 5 bases and V 0 bases, and 4 bases lay outside the gene matches. The CDR3 has 15 residues. The CDR3 spells CASSLSGTAYQPQHF. CDR3 DNA: TGTGCCAGCAGTTTATCCGGGACAGCTTATCAGCCCCAGCATTTT.

This clone was counted only a few times. V and J are TRBV29-1 and TRBJ2-4, with 7 bases that match TRBD1. Germline CDR1 and CDR2: SQVTM and ANQGSEA. Trimming took 5 bases from V and 4 from J; bases not matched to a gene: 8. The CDR3 extends over 14 amino acids. CDR3 region: CSVPDRDSKNIQYF. The CDR3 nucleotides read TGCAGCGTTCCCGACAGGGATTCAAAAAACATTCAGTACTTC.

The chain recombines TRBV28 with TRBJ2-1; D is possibly TRBD2 (5 bases). Per the germline V gene, CDR1 is MDHEN and CDR2 is SYDVKM. The CDR3 consists of 17 residues. V was cut by 6 bases and J by 0 bases, with 18 bases left in between. CDR3 protein: CASSPPSRQSSYNEQFF. CDR3 DNA: TGTGCCAGCAGCCCCCCTAGCAGGCAGAGCTCCTACAATGAGCAGTTCTTC.

The sample holds a few counts of this clone. The V and J genes are TRBV7-2 and TRBJ2-1; 13 bases fit TRBD2. The V gene end was trimmed by 3 bases and the J gene end by 12 bases; junction bases not matched to a gene: 8. Germline V CDR1 and CDR2: SGHTA, FQGNSA. The CDR3 is made up of 15 amino acids. In DNA form, the CDR3 reads TGTGCCAGCAGCTTGGAACTAGCGGGAGGGCCGGGGCAGTTCTTC. Protein product: CASSLELAGGPGQFF.

This clone has only a few counts. The V and J genes are TRBV7-9 and TRBJ2-7; 7 nucleotides agree with TRBD2. V lost 8 bases, J lost 1 base, and 5 bases stayed unmatched. The length of the CDR3 is 13 residues. The V gene's germline CDR1 is SEHNR and CDR2 FQNEAQ (reference sequence). CDR3: CASRPGGSYEQYF. The CDR3 DNA reads as TGTGCCAGCCGACCGGGGGGATCCTACGAGCAGTACTTC.

This clone was picked up a small number of times. This chain connects TRBV5-1 to TRBJ2-1; 8 nucleotides agree with TRBD2. In germline, CDR1 is SGHRS, CDR2 YFSETQ. The V segment lost 4 bases and the J segment 5 bases; nucleotides outside the gene matches: 14. The CDR3 extends over 17 amino acids. The CDR3 here is CASSHINVGRVNNEQFF. CDR3 DNA sequence: TGCGCCAGCAGCCACATAAACGTCGGGAGGGTTAACAATGAGCAGTTCTTC.

Comments on this clone: The same CDR3 is also encoded by other DNA sequences in this sample. The CDR3 bases are TGTGCCAGCAGGGACAGGGGAACCTACGAGCAGTACTTC. As protein: CASRDRGTYEQYF. This chain links TRBV2 with TRBJ2-7, with 9 bases aligning to TRBD1. V was pared by 6 bases and J by 2 bases, with 2 bases of the junction left unmatched. The CDR3 totals 13 residues. Germline V gene lookup returns CDR1 SNHLY and CDR2 FYNNEI.

This clone was detected only a few times. This rearrangement joins TRBV30 to TRBJ2-7, with 7 bases fitting TRBD1. The V gene end was trimmed by 4 bases and the J gene end by 6 bases; junction bases not matched to a gene: 6. The CDR3 extends over 12 amino acids. Germline loops: CDR1 GTSNPN, CDR2 SVGIG (reference sequence). CDR3: CAWTGGVGEQYF. DNA for the CDR3: TGTGCCTGGACAGGGGGAGTGGGCGAGCAGTACTTC.

This rearrangement joins TRBV5-1 to TRBJ1-1; D ambiguous. Germline V gene data show CDR1 as SGHRS and CDR2 as YFSETQ. Trimming shortened V by 1 base and J by 4 bases, and 8 bases separated the two germline ends. This CDR3 is 13 amino acids long. The CDR3 here is CASSLYTSTEAFF. CDR3 bases: TGCGCCAGCAGCTTGTACACAAGCACTGAAGCTTTCTTT.

The chain carries TRBV18 and TRBJ2-7, with TRBD2 identical over 10 bases. The V and J ends lost 2 bases and 5 bases, in that order; junction bases with no gene match: 9. Germline CDR1 is KGHSH and CDR2 is LQKENI. The CDR3 has 16 amino acids. The CDR3 nucleotides are TGTGCCAGCTCACCAAGTAGAGCTCTAGCGGGAGACGAGCAGTACTTC. This translates into CASSPSRALAGDEQYF. Drawing the rest from reference TRBV18 and TRBJ2-7, the complete variable domain is NAGVMQNPRHLVRRRGQEARLRCSPMKGHSHVYWYRQLPEEGLKFMVYLQKENIIDESGMPKERFSAEFPKEGPSILRIQQVVRGDSAAYFCASSPSRALAGDEQYFGPGTRLTVT.

The V and J genes are TRBV7-6 and TRBJ2-5, with 9 positions matching TRBD1. Germline-derived CDR1 and CDR2 are SGHVS and FNYEAQ. V shed 5 bases and J 1 base; nucleotides not matched to a gene: 14. This CDR3 comprises 18 residues. CDR3 amino acids: CASSLNPGTGNPQETQYF. The CDR3 nucleotides are TGTGCCAGCAGCCTAAACCCCGGGACAGGGAACCCCCAAGAGACCCAGTACTTC.

This clone showed up just a few times. V usage is TRBV19 and J usage is TRBJ2-1; D not certain. The CDR3 sequence is 14 residues long. Germline loops: CDR1 LNHDA, CDR2 SQIVND (reference sequence). V dropped 5 bases and J dropped 6 bases, with 14 bases sitting between them. CDR3 residues: CASSSGPAPNEQFF. CDR3 DNA sequence: TGTGCCAGTAGTTCAGGTCCTGCACCCAATGAGCAGTTCTTC.

This clone came up a few times. Within the sample, other DNA sequences also encode this same CDR3. The chain is built from TRBV2 and TRBJ2-7; D gene ambiguous. The germline V gene has CDR1 SNHLY and CDR2 FYNNEI. CDR3 length: 11 amino acids. V gave up 6 bases and J gave up 6 bases, with 9 bases separating them. CDR3: CASSELSEQYF. CDR3 coding DNA: TGTGCCAGCAGCGAACTTTCCGAGCAGTACTTC.

The chain links TRBV7-9 to TRBJ1-2; TRBD1 might be the D (5 bases). CDR1 is SEHNR and CDR2 is FQNEAQ in the germline V gene (reference sequence). CDR3 length: 16 amino acids. Deletions cut 3 bases from V and 8 bases from J, with 22 bases between. The CDR3 bases are TGTGCCAGCAGCTTCGCAAATGGGGGGGTTCAAGGGGGCTACACCTTC. It specifies CASSFANGGVQGGYTF.

This clone has just a few counts. The V and J genes are TRBV29-1 and TRBJ2-7; 8 bases fit TRBD2. After removal of 0 bases from V and 2 bases from J, the junction contained 12 bases not matched to a gene. Germline V lookup: CDR1 SQVTM, CDR2 ANQGSEA. The CDR3 has 17 amino acids. The CDR3, as DNA: TGCAGCGTTGAAGATGCGGGGGGCGGGACTGACCCCTACGAGCAGTACTTC. It yields the protein CSVEDAGGGTDPYEQYF.

The genes are TRBV5-1 and TRBJ1-5; TRBD1 matches 8 bases. Losses at the gene ends were 4 bases for V and 0 bases for J; bases not matched to a gene: 3. The CDR3 runs 15 residues. Germline V CDR1 and CDR2: SGHRS, YFSETQ. The CDR3 DNA follows: TGCGCCAGCAGCGGGGGACAGGATAGCAATCAGCCCCAGCATTTT. It specifies CASSGGQDSNQPQHF.

This clone has only a few counts. The junction departs from the called germline gene at one end, perhaps through a read error. The chain uses TRBV7-7 and TRBJ2-1; 7 bases line up with TRBD1. The CDR3 sequence is 17 residues long. From germline, CDR1 is SSHAT and CDR2 FNYEAQ (reference sequence). CDR3 nucleotide sequence: TGTGCTAGCAGCCCTAAGTACAGGGGTAATGCCTACAATGAGCAGTTCTTC. Amino acid sequence: CASSPKYRGNAYNEQFF.

In this sample, this clone turned up a few times. Here the CDR3 reads CASSYSMNGGNEQFF. In nucleotides, the CDR3 is TGTGCCAGCAGTTACTCGATGAACGGGGGAAATGAGCAGTTCTTC. The chain carries TRBV6-5 and TRBJ2-1; the D gene is possibly TRBD2 (6 bases). The V and J ends lost 0 bases and 7 bases respectively, with 13 bases between them. Per germline, CDR1 MNHEY and CDR2 SVGAGI. The CDR3 extends over 15 amino acids.